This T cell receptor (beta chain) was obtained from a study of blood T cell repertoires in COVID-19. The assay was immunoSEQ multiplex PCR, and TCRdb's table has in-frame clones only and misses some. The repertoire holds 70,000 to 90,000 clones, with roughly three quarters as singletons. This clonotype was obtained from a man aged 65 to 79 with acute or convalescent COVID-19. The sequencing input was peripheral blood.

The CDR3 loop is CASDRGVGYGYTF. CDR3 nucleotide sequence: TGTGCCAGTGACAGGGGAGTTGGCTATGGCTACACCTTC. This rearrangement joins TRBV7-9 to TRBJ1-2, with TRBD1 identical over 8 bases. CDR1 is SEHNR and CDR2 is FQNEAQ in the germline V gene (reference sequence). The CDR3 is 13 amino acids. J was trimmed by 4 bases and V by 9 bases; bases with no gene match: 7.